These 29 T cell receptor beta chains were sequenced from one sample in a study of blood T cell repertoires in COVID-19. The table came from immunoSEQ multiplex PCR; TCRdb's copy has only in-frame clones and leaves some out. The sample has 50,000 to 65,000 clones, about 90% seen once. The sample taken for sequencing was peripheral blood. All receptors come from an older woman with active or convalescent COVID-19.

The chain joins TRBV25-1 to TRBJ2-1; 12 bases align to TRBD2. This CDR3 spans 16 amino acids. V lost 3 bases, J lost 7 bases, and 7 bases stayed unmatched. Germline V gene lookup returns CDR1 MGHDK and CDR2 SYGVNS. CDR3 sequence reads: CASSDVTSGSLNEQFF. The CDR3 nucleotides read TGTGCCAGCAGTGATGTGACTAGCGGGAGTTTGAATGAGCAGTTCTTC.

This clone was counted once. The V call is TRBV12-3 or TRBV12-4, the J call TRBJ1-5, with unresolved D. V lost 6 bases, J lost 2 bases, and 5 bases lay in between. This CDR3 is built from 12 residues. CDR3 residues: CASSFGNQPQHF. For the CDR3, the DNA is TGTGCCAGCAGCTTTGGCAATCAGCCCCAGCATTTT.

This clone has a handful of counts. This rearrangement joins TRBV5-4 to TRBJ1-2, with D possibly matching TRBD1 (5 bases). Germline CDR1 reads SGHNT; CDR2 reads YYREEE (reference sequence). With 0 bases removed from V and 7 bases from J, the gap between germline ends came to 13 bases. This CDR3 region has 14 residues. The CDR3 here is CASSLEVTRGGYTF. CDR3 DNA sequence: TGTGCCAGCAGCTTGGAAGTGACAAGGGGTGGCTACACCTTC.

The rearrangement joins TRBV5-1 to TRBJ2-3, with no clear D. Trimming took off 2 bases at V and 1 base at J, with 8 bases between the two ends. Germline CDR1 is SGHRS and CDR2 is YFSETQ. CDR3 length: 14 amino acids. The CDR3 nucleotides read TGCGCCAGCAGCTTAGACACCGGCACAGATACGCAGTATTTT. It encodes CASSLDTGTDTQYF.

V is TRBV5-1 and J is TRBJ2-4; perhaps TRBD1 as D (6 bases). Trimming removed 3 bases at V and 7 bases at J, with 20 bases between. Looked up from germline, CDR1 is SGHRS and CDR2 is YFSETQ. The CDR3 extends over 16 amino acids. Here the CDR3 reads CASSSGPRGMLNIQYF. CDR3 sequence (DNA): TGCGCCAGCAGCTCGGGACCAAGGGGGATGTTGAACATTCAGTACTTC.

Details on this clone: Because the CDR3's place on the DNA is in doubt, the DNA is left out and the CDR3 is given as listed by TCRdb. The CDR3 protein is CASILDRNSYEQYF. This chain joins TRBV2 and TRBJ2-7; the table's TRBD1 call for D was not verified on the DNA. The germline gives CDR1 SNHLY, CDR2 FYNNEI. Inclusive of both ends, the CDR3 amounts to 14 amino acids.

The chain recombines TRBV5-4 with TRBJ2-5, with D perhaps matching TRBD1 (6 bases). With 4 bases removed from V and 5 bases from J, the gap between germline ends came to 21 bases. CDR1 and CDR2 (germline): SGHNT, YYREEE (reference sequence). The CDR3 is 16 residues long. The CDR3 region is CASSLNHKGVGETQYF. DNA for the CDR3: TGTGCCAGCAGCCTTAATCACAAGGGGGTCGGGGAGACCCAGTACTTC.

The rearrangement links TRBV5-6 to TRBJ2-7; TRBD1 agrees at 8 bases. V lost 4 bases, J lost 3 bases, and 9 bases stayed unmatched. Germline CDR1 SGHDT, CDR2 YYEEEE. The CDR3 length is 15 residues. The CDR3 sequence: CASSPDRGDFYEQYF. The CDR3, as DNA: TGTGCCAGCAGCCCAGACAGGGGAGACTTCTACGAGCAGTACTTC.

The chain couples TRBV9 to TRBJ2-2; possibly TRBD1 for D (6 bases). Trimming cost V 0 bases and J 5 bases, with 8 bases left between them. There are 14 residues in the CDR3. Germline CDR1 SGDLS, CDR2 YYNGEE. The CDR3 spells CASSVGGQTGELFF. Here the CDR3 DNA reads TGTGCCAGCAGCGTAGGCGGACAGACCGGGGAGCTGTTTTTT.

The chain is built from TRBV2 and TRBJ2-7; the D gene is possibly TRBD1 (6 bases). V lost 4 bases and J lost 4, with 8 bases in between. The CDR3 spans 12 residues. CDR1 and CDR2 (germline): SNHLY, FYNNEI. The CDR3 sequence: CASSGTAYEQYF. As DNA, the CDR3 is TGTGCCAGCAGTGGGACAGCGTACGAGCAGTACTTC.

This chain links TRBV3-1 (or the pseudogene TRBV3-2) with TRBJ2-2; 11 nucleotides agree with TRBD2. The V segment lost 4 bases and the J segment 4 bases; nucleotides outside the gene matches: 2. Per the germline V gene, CDR1 is LGHDT and CDR2 is YNNKEL (reference sequence). This CDR3 region has 15 residues. The CDR3 region is CASSPGTSGTGELFF. Here the CDR3 DNA reads TGTGCCAGCAGCCCCGGGACTAGCGGCACCGGGGAGCTGTTTTTT.

This clone was recorded only once. The chain uses TRBV30 and TRBJ2-3, with 11 nucleotides matching TRBD2. V lost 1 base to trimming and J lost 0 bases; unmatched junction nucleotides: 9. Germline lookup yields CDR1 GTSNPN and CDR2 SVGIG (reference sequence). The CDR3 runs to 18 residues. The CDR3 region has the DNA TGTGCCTGGAGTGGTCTAGCGGGGGGCCTTTCTAGCACAGATACGCAGTATTTT. It translates to CAWSGLAGGLSSTDTQYF.

This rearrangement joins TRBV5-1 to TRBJ1-5; D is possibly TRBD1 (6 bases). V lost 7 bases and J 1 base, leaving 24 bases between the germline ends. Germline V gene sequence: CDR1 SGHRS, CDR2 YFSETQ. The CDR3 loop spans 18 amino acids. CDR3 sequence: CASSPYPGDSGSNQPQHF. The CDR3, as DNA: TGCGCCAGCTCACCATACCCAGGGGATTCGGGGAGCAATCAGCCCCAGCATTTT.

The J gene is TRBJ2-1, the V gene TRBV6-6; TRBD2 aligns across 7 bases. This CDR3 has 16 amino acids. The V gene's germline CDR1 is MNHNY and CDR2 SVGAGI (reference sequence). Trimming took 5 bases from V and 2 from J; bases not matched to a gene: 9. CDR3 in DNA: TGTGCCAGCAGTCCCGGTGGCGGACTAGCCTACAATGAGCAGTTCTTC. It yields the protein CASSPGGGLAYNEQFF.

The chain employs TRBV28 and TRBJ2-7; D is perhaps TRBD2 (6 bases). The CDR3 totals 14 residues. CDR1 MDHEN and CDR2 SYDVKM come from the germline V gene. The germline V and J ends were trimmed by 5 bases and 5 bases, with 16 bases remaining between them. The CDR3 DNA follows: TGTGCCAGCAGTCGCCTAGCGAATAGTGACGAGCAGTACTTC. This codes for CASSRLANSDEQYF.

V and J are TRBV4-2 and TRBJ2-1; D gene unclear. The V and J ends lost 0 bases and 1 base respectively, with 10 bases between them. This CDR3 is 16 amino acids long. The V gene's germline CDR1 is LGHNA and CDR2 YNFKEQ. The CDR3 DNA sequence: TGTGCCAGCAGCCAAGATCGGGTTGGGTCCTACAATGAGCAGTTCTTC. Its protein is CASSQDRVGSYNEQFF.

This chain uses TRBV7-2 with TRBJ1-5; D is perhaps TRBD1 (5 bases). The V gene's germline CDR1 is SGHTA and CDR2 FQGNSA. V lost 2 bases and J lost 3, with 14 bases in between. The CDR3 covers 16 residues. The chain's CDR3 is CASSLTRTGANQPQHF. The CDR3 DNA sequence: TGTGCCAGCAGCTTAACCCGCACAGGCGCCAATCAGCCCCAGCATTTT.

This clone appeared once. The chain carries TRBV5-1 and TRBJ2-6; possible D gene TRBD1, 5 bases. This CDR3 region has 15 residues. Germline V gene data show CDR1 as SGHRS and CDR2 as YFSETQ. V was pared by 9 bases and J by 1 base, with 14 bases between. The DNA for the CDR3 is TGCGCCACCCACGCCGACAGTTCTGGGGCCAACGTCCTGACTTTC. Encoded protein: CATHADSSGANVLTF.

This clone was seen once. V is TRBV6-1 and J is TRBJ1-1; unclear D gene. Trimming left V 8 bases short and J 4 bases short, with 14 bases between. Looked up from germline, CDR1 is MNHNS and CDR2 is SASEGT. The length of the CDR3 is 13 residues. This chain's CDR3 is CASRPRELTEAFF. The CDR3 region has the DNA TGTGCCAGCCGGCCGAGGGAGCTCACTGAAGCTTTCTTT.

The chain combines TRBV2 with TRBJ2-1, with TRBD2 identical over 8 bases. Germline assignment: CDR1 SNHLY and CDR2 FYNNEI. The CDR3 extends over 14 amino acids. The ends lost 9 bases at V and 7 bases at J; junction bases unmatched: 11. The CDR3: CARGPGPGGNEQFF. The CDR3 DNA sequence: TGTGCCAGAGGCCCGGGTCCGGGGGGGAATGAGCAGTTCTTC.

V is TRBV28 and J is TRBJ2-4, with 7 bases that match TRBD2. The CDR3 extends over 16 amino acids. The V gene end was trimmed by 4 bases and the J gene end by 0 bases; junction bases not matched to a gene: 6. Germline V gene sequence: CDR1 MDHEN, CDR2 SYDVKM. The CDR3 DNA reads TGTGCCAGCAGTTCCTATCCGGGGGGAGCCAAAAACATTCAGTACTTC. Protein sequence: CASSSYPGGAKNIQYF.

The chain is built from TRBV6-4 and TRBJ2-3, with 9 bases matching TRBD1. With 3 bases clipped from V and 3 bases from J, the junction kept 4 bases outside the gene matches. Germline V gives CDR1 MRHNA, CDR2 SNTAGT. This CDR3 is 15 amino acids long. The DNA of the CDR3 is TGTGCCAGCAGTGATCAGGACAGGGGTACAGATACGCAGTATTTT. This codes for CASSDQDRGTDTQYF.

This chain uses TRBV29-1 with TRBJ1-2; TRBD1 is a possible D gene (5 bases). Germline-derived CDR1 and CDR2 are SQVTM and ANQGSEA. The CDR3 has 11 residues. V lost 3 bases and J 4 bases, leaving 6 bases between the germline ends. As DNA, the CDR3 is TGCAGCGTTGACACAGGCTATGGCTACACCTTC. Translated, it gives CSVDTGYGYTF.

J is TRBJ1-4 and V is TRBV27; 7 bases line up with TRBD1. The trim removed 2 bases at V and 3 bases at J, leaving 3 bases unmatched. Germline assignment: CDR1 MNHEY and CDR2 SMNVEV (reference sequence). The CDR3 runs to 15 residues. The CDR3 sequence is CASSLRTGSNEKLFF. The CDR3 DNA follows: TGTGCCAGCAGTTTACGGACAGGCTCTAATGAAAAACTGTTTTTT.

This chain uses TRBV9 with TRBJ2-3; 8 nucleotides match TRBD1. V dropped 4 bases and J dropped 2; count of bases not matched to a gene: 3. Germline-derived CDR1 and CDR2 are SGDLS and YYNGEE. This CDR3 is built from 14 residues. CDR3 in amino acids: CASSTGGPTDTQYF. Here the CDR3 DNA reads TGTGCCAGCAGCACAGGGGGACCCACAGATACGCAGTATTTT.

This rearrangement joins TRBV12-3 or TRBV12-4 to TRBJ1-1, with D uncertain. The CDR3 runs to 13 residues. The germline V and J ends were trimmed by 3 bases and 4 bases, with 9 bases remaining between them. DNA of the CDR3: TGTGCCAGCAGTTTGAGGGCTTCCACTGAAGCTTTCTTT. Translating gives CASSLRASTEAFF.

The rearrangement uses TRBV9 and TRBJ2-3, with 7 bases lining up with TRBD1. CDR1 and CDR2 (germline): SGDLS, YYNGEE. The V and J ends lost 3 bases and 2 bases, in that order; junction bases with no gene match: 3. The CDR3 spans 14 residues. In DNA, the CDR3 is TGTGCCAGCAGCGCAGGGACAGCCACAGATACGCAGTATTTT. Its translation is CASSAGTATDTQYF.

This sequence joins TRBV11-2 and TRBJ1-1; a possible D gene is TRBD1 (5 bases). Looked up from germline, CDR1 is SGHAT and CDR2 is FQNNGV. The CDR3 covers 12 residues. V gave up 3 bases and J gave up 8 bases, with 10 bases separating them. CDR3 DNA: TGTGCCAGCAGCTTGGGGGGTATGGAAGCTTTCTTT. This codes for CASSLGGMEAFF.

The chain employs TRBV6-6 and TRBJ2-7, with D unclear. V was pared by 5 bases and J by 3 bases, with 11 bases between. This CDR3 is 13 amino acids long. Germline loops: CDR1 MNHNY, CDR2 SVGAGI (reference sequence). This CDR3 is CASSNQGGYEQYF. The DNA of the CDR3 is TGTGCCAGCAGTAACCAAGGCGGCTACGAGCAGTACTTC.